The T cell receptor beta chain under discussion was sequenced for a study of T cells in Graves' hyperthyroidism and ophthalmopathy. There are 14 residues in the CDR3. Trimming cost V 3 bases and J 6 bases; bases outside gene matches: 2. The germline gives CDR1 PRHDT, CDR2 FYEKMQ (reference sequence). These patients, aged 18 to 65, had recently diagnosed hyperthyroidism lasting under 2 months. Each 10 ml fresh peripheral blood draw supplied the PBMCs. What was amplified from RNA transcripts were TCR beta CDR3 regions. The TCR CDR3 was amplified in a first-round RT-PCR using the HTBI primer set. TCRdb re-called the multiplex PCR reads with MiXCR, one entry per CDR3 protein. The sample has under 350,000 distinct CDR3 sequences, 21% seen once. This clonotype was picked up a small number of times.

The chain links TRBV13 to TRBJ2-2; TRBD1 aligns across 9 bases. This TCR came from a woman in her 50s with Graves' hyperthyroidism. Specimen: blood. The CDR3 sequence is CASSFRDRAGELFF. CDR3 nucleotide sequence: TGTGCCAGCAGCTTCCGGGACAGGGCCGGGGAGCTGTTTTTT.